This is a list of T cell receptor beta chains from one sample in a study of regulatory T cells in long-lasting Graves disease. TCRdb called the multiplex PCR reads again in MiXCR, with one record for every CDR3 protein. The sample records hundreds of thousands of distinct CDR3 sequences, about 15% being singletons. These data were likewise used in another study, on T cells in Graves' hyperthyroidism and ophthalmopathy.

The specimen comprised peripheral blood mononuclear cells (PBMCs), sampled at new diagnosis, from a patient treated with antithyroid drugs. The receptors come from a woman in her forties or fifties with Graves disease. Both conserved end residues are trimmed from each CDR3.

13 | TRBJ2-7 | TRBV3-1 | ASSHSAAGINEQY
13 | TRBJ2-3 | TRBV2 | ASSVRLPSTDTQY
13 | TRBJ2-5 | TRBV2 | ASSSLGLRQETQY
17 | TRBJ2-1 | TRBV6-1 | ATNTLRGNRGGPYNEQF
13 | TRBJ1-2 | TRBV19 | ASSIGARANYGYT
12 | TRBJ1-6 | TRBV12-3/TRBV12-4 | ASSSTDRGSPLH
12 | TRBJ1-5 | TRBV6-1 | ASSAEWSNQPQH
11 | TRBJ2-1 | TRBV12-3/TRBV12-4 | ASSLTVGDEQF
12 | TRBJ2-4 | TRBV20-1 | SALDRGPKNIQY
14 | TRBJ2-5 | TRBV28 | ASSGRQGGSLETQY
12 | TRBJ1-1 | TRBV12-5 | ASGLVGGNTEAF
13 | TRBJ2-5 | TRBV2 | ASKDDGGIGETQY
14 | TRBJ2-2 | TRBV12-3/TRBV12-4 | ASTQTPWTGAGELF
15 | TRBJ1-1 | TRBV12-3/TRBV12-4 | ASSFQILTGGNTEAF
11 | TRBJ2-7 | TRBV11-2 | ASSSRVGNEQY
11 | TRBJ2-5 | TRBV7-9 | ASSAQGVETQY
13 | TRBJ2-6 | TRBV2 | ASGQGAGGANVLT
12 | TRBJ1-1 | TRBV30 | AWRGLTGSTEAF
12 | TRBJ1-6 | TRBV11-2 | ASRYSLEDSPLH
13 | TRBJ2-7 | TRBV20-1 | SARGSSGVFYEQY
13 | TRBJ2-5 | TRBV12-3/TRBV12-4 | ASSLNGEGQETQY
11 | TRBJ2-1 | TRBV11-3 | ASSGPDSNEQF
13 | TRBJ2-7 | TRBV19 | ASSIEKDSDYEQY
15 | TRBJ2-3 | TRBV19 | ASRKTSGGAEGDTQY
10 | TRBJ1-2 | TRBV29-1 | SVGGQHYGYT
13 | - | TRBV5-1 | ASSLFVTHQETQY
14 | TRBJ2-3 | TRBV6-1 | ASSNRPAGITDTQY
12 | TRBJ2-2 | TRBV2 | ASRTVANTGELF